Following are 9 T cell receptor beta chains from one sample sequenced in a study of CD8 T cells in ankylosing spondylitis. Notes on the study in general: A TCR beta motif of about 8 highly homologous variants seemed to mark ankylosing spondylitis blood.

A single record per CDR3 protein comes from TCRdb applying MiXCR to the 5' RACE reads. The sample shows 100,000 to 150,000 distinct CDR3 sequences, roughly a sixth of them seen only once. No antigen has been assigned to these receptors. The sequencing input was blood, either unsorted or a sorted T cell fraction (not recorded which). The receptors stem from a male donor with ankylosing spondylitis.

The chain has TRBV29-1 and TRBJ2-7; 7 bases map to TRBD1. V trimming: 6 bases; J trimming: 3 bases; junction bases outside the gene matches: 20. Germline lookup yields CDR1 SQVTM and CDR2 ANQGSEA. CDR3 length equals 17 residues. CDR3 in amino acids: CSVIRDSGVGLRYEQYF. CDR3 nucleotides: TGCAGCGTGATACGGGACAGTGGCGTAGGACTTCGCTACGAGCAGTACTTC.

This clonotype appeared a few times. The chain is built from TRBV27 and TRBJ2-1; no reliable D call. Trimming pared 3 bases from V and 8 bases from J, leaving 8 bases between. CDR1 is MNHEY, CDR2 SMNVEV, per germline (reference sequence). CDR3 length equals 12 residues. Written as DNA, the CDR3 is TGTGCCAGCAGTTTTGGGTGGGATGAGCAGTTCTTC. Translation: CASSFGWDEQFF.

This chain joins TRBV4-1 and TRBJ1-5; TRBD1 agrees at 8 bases. This CDR3 has 15 amino acids. The ends lost 4 bases at V and 4 bases at J; junction bases unmatched: 6. Germline V CDR1 and CDR2: MGHRA, YSYEKL. The CDR3 sequence is CASSLRQGTNQPQHF. CDR3 coding DNA: TGCGCCAGCAGCCTAAGACAGGGGACAAATCAGCCCCAGCATTTT.

The sample holds many counts of this clonotype. V usage is TRBV4-3 and J usage is TRBJ2-7; TRBD1 might be the D (5 bases). The V and J ends lost 0 bases and 6 bases respectively, with 15 bases between them. The CDR3 consists of 15 residues. Germline lookup yields CDR1 LGHNA and CDR2 YSLEER. CDR3 residues: CASSQEGARWGEQYF. CDR3 nucleotide sequence: TGCGCCAGCAGCCAAGAAGGGGCTAGATGGGGCGAGCAGTACTTC.

This clonotype was seen a handful of times. The chain links TRBV6-2 or TRBV6-3 to TRBJ2-7, with 11 bases identical to TRBD2. CDR3 length: 16 residues. Germline-derived CDR1 and CDR2 are MNHEY and SVGEGT. Trimming took 0 bases from V and 6 from J; bases not matched to a gene: 7. CDR3 in amino acids: CASSYSQTSGIGEQYF. The CDR3 bases are TGTGCCAGCAGTTACTCTCAGACTAGCGGGATTGGCGAGCAGTACTTC.

At least ten counts were recorded for this clonotype. The V and J genes are TRBV27 and TRBJ2-1; 12 nucleotides match TRBD2. After removal of 2 bases from V and 9 bases from J, the junction contained 5 bases not matched to a gene. Germline CDR1 MNHEY, CDR2 SMNVEV (reference sequence). The CDR3 covers 15 residues. This CDR3 is CASSLLAGGSGEQFF. Here the CDR3 DNA reads TGTGCCAGCAGTTTACTAGCGGGAGGGTCGGGTGAGCAGTTCTTC.

The V and J genes are TRBV14 and TRBJ2-3; D not certain. The CDR3 has 16 amino acids. Trimming took 0 bases from V and 3 from J, leaving 13 bases between them. CDR1 SGHDN and CDR2 FVKESK come from the germline V gene. The CDR3 protein is CASSQDRPAWTDTQYF. Written as DNA, the CDR3 is TGTGCCAGCAGCCAAGATCGACCAGCTTGGACAGATACGCAGTATTTT.

This clonotype was detected a few times. J is TRBJ1-2 and V is TRBV9, with a possible D match to TRBD1 (5 bases). Trimming took 6 bases from V and 6 from J, leaving 15 bases between them. The CDR3 runs to 13 residues. Germline V lookup: CDR1 SGDLS, CDR2 YYNGEE. The CDR3 here is CASNYGAGNGYTF. The CDR3 DNA reads TGTGCCAGCAACTACGGGGCAGGGAATGGCTACACCTTC.

With respect to this clonotype: At one boundary the junction diverges from the germline segment, which might be a read error. V and J are TRBV24-1 and TRBJ2-3; D gene ambiguous. There are 14 residues in the CDR3. CDR1 KGHDR and CDR2 SFDVKD come from the germline V gene. CDR3 loop: CATSDWVSTDTQNF. CDR3 sequence (DNA): TGTGCCACCAGTGATTGGGTCTCCACAGATACGCAGAATTTT.